The source of this T cell receptor (beta chain) is a study of T cell repertoires in cytomegalovirus infection. TCRdb re-derived calls from the reads in MiXCR, one entry per CDR3 protein. The sample lists about 900,000 distinct CDR3 sequences, approximately 31% occurring once. A word on this clonotype: Its specificity is not known.

The CDR3 has 17 amino acids. Germline lookup yields CDR1 MGHRA and CDR2 YSYEKL. Trimming took 4 bases from V and 2 from J; bases not matched to a gene: 12. This clonotype originated in a human donor in good health (CMV status not recorded). Some clones in this sample may be carry-over from other donors' samples. The J gene is TRBJ2-3, the V gene TRBV4-1, with TRBD1 identical over 7 bases. The sequencing used cultured CD8+ T cells from PBMCs, collected from culture after CMV antigen stimulation. Here the CDR3 reads CASSLRDSLYLTDTQYF. The CDR3 nucleotides are TGCGCCAGCAGCCTACGGGACAGTTTGTACCTCACAGATACGCAGTATTTT.